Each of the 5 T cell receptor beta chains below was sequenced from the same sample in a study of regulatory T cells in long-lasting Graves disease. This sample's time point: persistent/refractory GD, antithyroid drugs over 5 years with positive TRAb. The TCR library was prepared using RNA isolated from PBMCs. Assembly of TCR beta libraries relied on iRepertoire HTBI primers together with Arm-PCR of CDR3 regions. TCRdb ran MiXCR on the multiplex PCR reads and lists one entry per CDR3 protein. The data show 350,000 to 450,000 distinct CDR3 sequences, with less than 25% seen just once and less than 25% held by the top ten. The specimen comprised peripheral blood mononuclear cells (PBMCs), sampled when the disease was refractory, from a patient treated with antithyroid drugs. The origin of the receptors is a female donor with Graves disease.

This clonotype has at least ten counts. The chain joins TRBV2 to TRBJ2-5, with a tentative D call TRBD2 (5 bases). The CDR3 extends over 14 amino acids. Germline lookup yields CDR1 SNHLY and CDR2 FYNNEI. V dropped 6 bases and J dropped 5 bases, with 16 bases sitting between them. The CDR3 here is CASSTLGGGETQYF. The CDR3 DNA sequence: TGTGCCAGCAGCACCCTCGGTGGCGGGGAGACCCAGTACTTC.

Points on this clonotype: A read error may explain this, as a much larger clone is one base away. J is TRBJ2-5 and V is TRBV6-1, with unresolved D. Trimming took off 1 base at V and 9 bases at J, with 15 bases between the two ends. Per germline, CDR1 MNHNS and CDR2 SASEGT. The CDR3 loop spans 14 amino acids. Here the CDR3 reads CASSEGSILRAQYF. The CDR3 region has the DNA TGTGCCAGCAGTGAAGGGTCGATACTCCGGGCCCAGTACTTC.

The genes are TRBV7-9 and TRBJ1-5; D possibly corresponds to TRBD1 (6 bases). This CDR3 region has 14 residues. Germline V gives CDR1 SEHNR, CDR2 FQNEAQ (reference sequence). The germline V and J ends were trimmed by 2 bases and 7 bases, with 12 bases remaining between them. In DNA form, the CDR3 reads TGTGCCAGCAGCTTATCAGGGCAGGGGCAGCCCCAGCATTTT. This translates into CASSLSGQGQPQHF.

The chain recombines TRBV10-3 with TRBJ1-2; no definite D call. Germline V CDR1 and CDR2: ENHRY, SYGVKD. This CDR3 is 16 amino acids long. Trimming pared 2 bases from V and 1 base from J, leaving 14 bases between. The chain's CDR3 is CAISEQAEFFNYGYTF. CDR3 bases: TGTGCCATCAGTGAGCAGGCAGAGTTCTTTAACTATGGCTACACCTTC.

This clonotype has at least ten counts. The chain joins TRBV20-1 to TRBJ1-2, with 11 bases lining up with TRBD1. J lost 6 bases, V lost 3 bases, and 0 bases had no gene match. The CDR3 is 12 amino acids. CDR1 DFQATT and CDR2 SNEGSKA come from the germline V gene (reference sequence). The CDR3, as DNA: TGCAGTGCTAGGGACAGGGGGCATGGCTACACCTTC. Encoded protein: CSARDRGHGYTF.